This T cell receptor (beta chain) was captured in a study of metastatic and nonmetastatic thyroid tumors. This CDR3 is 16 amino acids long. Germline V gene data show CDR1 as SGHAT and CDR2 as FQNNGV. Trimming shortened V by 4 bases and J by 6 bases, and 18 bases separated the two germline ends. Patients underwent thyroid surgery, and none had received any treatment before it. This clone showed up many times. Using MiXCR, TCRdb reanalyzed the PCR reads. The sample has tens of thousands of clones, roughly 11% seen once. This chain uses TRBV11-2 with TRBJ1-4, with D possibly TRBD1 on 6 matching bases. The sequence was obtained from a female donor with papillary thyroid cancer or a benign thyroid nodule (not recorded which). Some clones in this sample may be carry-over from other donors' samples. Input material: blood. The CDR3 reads CASSSLSGAGYEKLFF. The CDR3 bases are TGTGCCAGCAGCTCGTTGTCGGGGGCGGGTTATGAAAAACTGTTTTTT.